This T cell receptor (beta chain) was sequenced for a study of cytomegalovirus exposure and HLA in healthy donors. Study summary: Researchers previously reported finding fewer than 140 million unique TCR beta sequences from 170 million or so T cells.

Per germline, CDR1 SNHLY and CDR2 FYNNEI. This CDR3 comprises 14 residues. Trimming at V came to 4 bases and at J to 2 bases, leaving 2 bases not matched to a gene. This PCR relied on a set of 60 Vbeta primers and 13 Jbeta primers. Method: immunoSEQ multiplex PCR; TCRdb's copy keeps in-frame clones and lacks some. In the table there are 120,000 to 150,000 clones, roughly 80% of which are singletons. Study-level results: Earlier findings revealed that most TCR beta V segments proved productive either about 87% or about 30% of the time. Donors were assumed by presence/absence analyses to have roughly uniform sequencing depth.

As for this clone: Its specificity is not known.

This chain connects TRBV2 to TRBJ1-5; 7 bases are a match to TRBD1. This TCR was sampled from a man aged 40-49 years in good health and CMV-seropositive. Sequencing was carried out using PBMCs. CDR3 sequence (DNA): TGTGCCAGCAGTGTAGACAGGGGCAATCAGCCCCAGCATTTT. It codes for CASSVDRGNQPQHF. Drawing the rest from reference TRBV2 and TRBJ1-5, the complete variable domain is EPEVTQTPSHQVTQMGQEVILRCVPISNHLYFYWYRQILGQKVEFLVSFYNNEISEKSEIFDDQFSVERPDGSNFTLKIRSTKLEDSAMYFCASSVDRGNQPQHFGDGTRLSIL.